These 23 T cell receptor beta chains share one sample of origin, sequenced in a study of blood T cell repertoires in COVID-19. Here immunoSEQ multiplex PCR was the method, and the copy in TCRdb shows in-frame clones only, minus some. The data contain about 300,000 clones, around 88% of them singletons. The source material was peripheral blood. The receptors come from a woman in her fifties or sixties with acute or convalescent COVID-19.

Of note for this clone: Other DNA sequences in this sample translate to the same CDR3. J is TRBJ1-2 and V is TRBV7-6, with a weak D call TRBD1 (6 bases). Trimming removed 1 base from V and 4 bases from J, with 19 bases in between. The length of the CDR3 is 17 residues. Germline V gene sequence: CDR1 SGHVS, CDR2 FNYEAQ. CDR3: CASSLEGGGGAGYGYTF. In DNA, the CDR3 is TGTGCCAGCAGCTTAGAGGGAGGGGGGGGTGCCGGCTATGGCTACACCTTC.

This clone occurred a few times. V and J are TRBV11-1 and TRBJ1-1, with unresolved D. Germline-derived CDR1 and CDR2 are SGHAT and FQDESV (reference sequence). CDR3 size: 14 residues. V was clipped by 0 bases and J by 5 bases, with 10 bases between them. CDR3 amino acids: CASSLAESVTEAFF. DNA for the CDR3: TGTGCCAGCAGCTTAGCTGAATCGGTTACTGAAGCTTTCTTT.

The gene calls are TRBV4-3 and TRBJ2-7; tentatively, D is TRBD2 (5 bases). The CDR3 consists of 18 residues. Germline V lookup: CDR1 LGHNA, CDR2 YSLEER. V lost 3 bases to trimming and J lost 1 base, with 22 bases between them. The CDR3 region has the DNA TGCGCCAGCAGCCAGTACCTCGATGGGGAAGCGGCATCCTACGAGCAGTACTTC. It is translated as CASSQYLDGEAASYEQYF.

The chain is built from TRBV29-1 and TRBJ1-1, with D possibly TRBD1 on 5 matching bases. Germline V lookup: CDR1 SQVTM, CDR2 ANQGSEA. This CDR3 has 13 amino acids. Trimming shortened V by 2 bases and J by 2 bases, and 9 bases separated the two germline ends. The chain's CDR3 is CSVERQINTEAFF. The DNA of the CDR3 is TGCAGCGTTGAACGACAGATTAACACTGAAGCTTTCTTT.

The chain joins TRBV9 to TRBJ2-1; 12 positions match TRBD2. Germline lookup yields CDR1 SGDLS and CDR2 YYNGEE. The CDR3 runs 14 residues. The V and J ends lost 1 base and 10 bases, in that order; junction bases with no gene match: 3. The CDR3 DNA sequence: TGTGCCAGCAGCGTATCTAGCGGGAGGGCGGAGCAGTTCTTC. Its protein is CASSVSSGRAEQFF.

This chain connects TRBV7-9 to TRBJ2-5, with 7 positions matching TRBD2. Trimming cost V 5 bases and J 3 bases; bases outside gene matches: 9. CDR3 length: 15 residues. Per germline, CDR1 SEHNR and CDR2 FQNEAQ (reference sequence). The CDR3 nucleotides read TGTGCCAGCAGCCCCCGCCTGGCGGGGGAAGAGACCCAGTACTTC. This translates into CASSPRLAGEETQYF.

The rearrangement links TRBV9 to TRBJ2-2; tentatively, D is TRBD1 (6 bases). The CDR3 is 16 residues long. Germline values: CDR1 SGDLS, CDR2 YYNGEE. V lost 3 bases and J lost 1, with 13 bases in between. CDR3 DNA sequence: TGTGCCAGCAGCGCTCGGTGGGGACAGAACACCGGGGAGCTGTTTTTT. Translated: CASSARWGQNTGELFF.

This clone was detected a few times. This rearrangement joins TRBV11-2 to TRBJ1-2; TRBD1 matches 9 bases. V trimming: 3 bases; J trimming: 6 bases; junction bases outside the gene matches: 8. This CDR3 spans 15 amino acids. CDR1 and CDR2 (germline): SGHAT, FQNNGV. In nucleotides, the CDR3 is TGTGCCAGCAGCTTGAATCCGGGACAGGGTAATGGCTACACCTTC. Translation gives CASSLNPGQGNGYTF.

The chain combines TRBV9 with TRBJ1-1; D remains unclear. CDR3 length: 12 amino acids. In germline, CDR1 is SGDLS, CDR2 YYNGEE. Trimming stripped 4 bases from V and 3 bases from J, with 7 bases between. The CDR3 loop reads CASSREDTEAFF. The DNA for the CDR3 is TGTGCCAGCAGCCGGGAGGACACTGAAGCTTTCTTT.

The chain links TRBV6-6 to TRBJ1-6; 8 nucleotides agree with TRBD1. Germline V CDR1 and CDR2: MNHNY, SVGAGI (reference sequence). V lost 4 bases and J lost 10; bases outside the gene matches: 12. This CDR3 contains 16 residues. CDR3: CASSSTQGAGESPLHF. In DNA form, the CDR3 reads TGTGCCAGCAGTTCAACTCAGGGGGCAGGAGAGTCACCCCTCCACTTT.

The rearrangement uses TRBV12-3 or TRBV12-4 and TRBJ2-3; D is possibly TRBD2 (6 bases). V was shortened by 6 bases and J by 4 bases, with 8 bases between the two germline ends. The CDR3 covers 12 residues. The CDR3 sequence: CASSRLADTQYF. DNA for the CDR3: TGTGCCAGCAGCCGACTAGCAGATACGCAGTATTTT.

The V call is TRBV2, the J call TRBJ1-4; D ambiguous. The CDR3 runs 12 residues. CDR1 is SNHLY and CDR2 is FYNNEI in the germline V gene. Deletions cut 4 bases from V and 3 bases from J, with 3 bases between. CDR3 nucleotide sequence: TGTGCCAGCAGTGCGGCTAATGAAAAACTGTTTTTT. Protein product: CASSAANEKLFF.

This chain connects TRBV2 to TRBJ2-3, with 10 bases that match TRBD2. J gave up 6 bases and V 3 bases, and 6 bases lay outside the gene matches. The CDR3 extends over 15 amino acids. CDR1 and CDR2 from the germline V gene are SNHLY and FYNNEI. The CDR3: CASSEEREGRDTQYF. The CDR3 nucleotides are TGTGCCAGCAGTGAGGAGCGGGAGGGCCGGGATACGCAGTATTTT.

This clone showed up just once. The chain recombines TRBV24-1 with TRBJ2-5, with 7 bases fitting TRBD2. This CDR3 is 16 amino acids long. Trimming removed 0 bases from V and 5 bases from J; junction bases left unmatched: 8. Looked up from germline, CDR1 is KGHDR and CDR2 is SFDVKD. CDR3 sequence: CATSDLLEGGQETQYF. The CDR3 coding sequence is TGTGCCACCAGTGATTTGTTGGAGGGAGGGCAGGAGACCCAGTACTTC.

Only one count was recorded for this clone. The rearrangement uses TRBV18 and TRBJ2-7; weak D call: TRBD2 (5 bases). CDR3 length: 15 residues. The germline V gene encodes CDR1 KGHSH and CDR2 LQKENI. V was clipped by 4 bases and J by 6 bases, with 19 bases between them. DNA for the CDR3: TGTGCCAGCTCACTACTCGGACTGGGTTTGAGCGAGCAGTACTTC. Encoded protein: CASSLLGLGLSEQYF. The full variable domain, in which reference TRBV18 and TRBJ2-7 provide the parts outside the CDR3, is NAGVMQNPRHLVRRRGQEARLRCSPMKGHSHVYWYRQLPEEGLKFMVYLQKENIIDESGMPKERFSAEFPKEGPSILRIQQVVRGDSAAYFCASSLLGLGLSEQYFGPGTRLTVT.

The rearrangement joins TRBV2 to TRBJ2-3; 7 bases map to TRBD2. With 5 bases clipped from V and 3 bases from J, the junction kept 8 bases outside the gene matches. The CDR3 sequence is 15 residues long. CDR1 is SNHLY and CDR2 is FYNNEI in the germline V gene. The CDR3 DNA reads TGTGCCAGCAGTCGGGCCTGGGGAGGGACAGATACGCAGTATTTT. Protein: CASSRAWGGTDTQYF.

J is TRBJ1-4 and V is TRBV18, with 8 bases matching TRBD1. V lost 3 bases, J lost 6 bases, and 3 bases stayed unmatched. Per germline, CDR1 KGHSH and CDR2 LQKENI. The CDR3 runs 14 residues. This CDR3 reads CASSPTGVDEKLFF. CDR3 bases: TGTGCCAGCTCACCGACAGGGGTGGATGAAAAACTGTTTTTT. The whole variable domain, filled in from reference TRBV18 and TRBJ1-4, reads NAGVMQNPRHLVRRRGQEARLRCSPMKGHSHVYWYRQLPEEGLKFMVYLQKENIIDESGMPKERFSAEFPKEGPSILRIQQVVRGDSAAYFCASSPTGVDEKLFFGSGTQLSVL.

The gene calls are TRBV3-1 (or the pseudogene TRBV3-2) and TRBJ2-7, with 7 bases matching TRBD2. The CDR3 loop spans 12 amino acids. With 0 bases clipped from V and 7 bases from J, the junction kept 0 bases outside the gene matches. CDR1 and CDR2 from the germline V gene are LGHDT and YNNKEL (reference sequence). CDR3 coding DNA: TGTGCCAGCAGCCAAGAGGGGGGGGAGCAGTACTTC. It encodes CASSQEGGEQYF.

The J gene is TRBJ1-5, the V gene TRBV28; the match to TRBD1 covers 12 bases. J was trimmed by 3 bases and V by 1 base; bases with no gene match: 4. The germline V gene has CDR1 MDHEN and CDR2 SYDVKM. The CDR3 extends over 17 amino acids. The CDR3 DNA is TGTGCCAGCAGTTTATTCGGGACAGGGGGCGCCAATCAGCCCCAGCATTTT. Amino acid sequence: CASSLFGTGGANQPQHF.

With regard to this clone: This specimen includes other DNA sequences encoding the same CDR3. The chain uses TRBV5-1 and TRBJ2-1; the match to TRBD2 covers 14 bases. CDR3 length: 15 residues. Per the germline V gene, CDR1 is SGHRS and CDR2 is YFSETQ. J was trimmed by 6 bases and V by 2 bases; bases with no gene match: 1. CDR3 residues: CASSFGLAGGNEQFF. In DNA, the CDR3 is TGCGCCAGCAGCTTTGGACTAGCGGGGGGCAATGAGCAGTTCTTC.

The V call is TRBV6-6, the J call TRBJ2-3; 11 bases align to TRBD2. V was pared by 7 bases and J by 5 bases, with 8 bases of the junction left unmatched. The length of the CDR3 is 15 residues. Germline V CDR1 and CDR2: MNHNY, SVGAGI (reference sequence). The CDR3 reads CASTVAGGPGDTQYF. As DNA, the CDR3 is TGTGCCAGCACCGTAGCGGGAGGGCCTGGAGATACGCAGTATTTT.

This clone was counted between two and nine times. This rearrangement joins TRBV2 to TRBJ1-5, with D possibly matching TRBD1 (5 bases). The CDR3 length is 14 residues. Trimming took off 9 bases at V and 5 bases at J, with 17 bases between the two ends. CDR1 is SNHLY, CDR2 FYNNEI, per germline. In DNA, the CDR3 is TGTGCCAGTGCCGAAGGGGCATCATATCAGCCCCAGCATTTT. Its translation is CASAEGASYQPQHF.

The chain combines TRBV29-1 with TRBJ1-1; D possibly corresponds to TRBD1 (5 bases). Germline values: CDR1 SQVTM, CDR2 ANQGSEA. The CDR3 has 15 residues. With 2 bases removed from V and 0 bases from J, the gap between germline ends came to 13 bases. CDR3 sequence (DNA): TGCAGCGTTGAATGGGGCAACGGAGTGAACACTGAAGCTTTCTTT. This sequence encodes CSVEWGNGVNTEAFF.